The 26 T cell receptor beta chains in this list originate from one sample, sequenced in a study of blood T cells in healthy people across ages. PCR was performed a second time for about 7 to 11 cycles using a sample-barcoded 5' primer and a J-beta primer mix. Each CDR3 protein gets one entry after TCRdb re-called the 5' RACE reads with MiXCR. This repertoire shows some 780,000 distinct CDR3 sequences, 45% to 70% found once; its top ten account for around a quarter. Sample: blood. All receptors derive from a middle-aged man in good health.

This clonotype was detected once. Just one base apart from a much larger clone, this may be a read error. V and J are TRBV28 and TRBJ2-2; D is uncertain. CDR3 length: 12 residues. V lost 6 bases and J lost 4, with 6 bases in between. The germline V gene encodes CDR1 MDHEN and CDR2 SYDVKM. Written as DNA, the CDR3 is TGTGCCAGCAGCCCACTCACCGGGGAGCTGTTTTTT. This translates into CASSPLTGELFF.

This clonotype was found a few times. V is TRBV28 and J is TRBJ1-2; TRBD1 is a possible D gene (5 bases). The CDR3 extends over 17 amino acids. CDR1 is MDHEN and CDR2 is SYDVKM in the germline V gene. The V end was cut by 3 bases, the J end by 8 bases, with 25 bases between. The chain's CDR3 is CASSFRDWGKPLDGYTF. The CDR3, as DNA: TGTGCCAGCAGTTTTCGGGACTGGGGGAAACCCCTAGACGGCTACACCTTC.

This rearrangement joins TRBV2 to TRBJ1-6; perhaps TRBD1 as D (6 bases). The CDR3 consists of 16 residues. Deletions cut 7 bases from V and 9 bases from J, with 22 bases between. The germline V gene encodes CDR1 SNHLY and CDR2 FYNNEI. In nucleotides, the CDR3 is TGTGCCAGCACGGGAGACAGGTCAATTCTAACTTCACCCCTCCACTTT. Translated: CASTGDRSILTSPLHF.

The V gene is TRBV18, the J gene TRBJ2-1; 7 bases line up with TRBD2. The CDR3 consists of 15 residues. CDR1 KGHSH and CDR2 LQKENI come from the germline V gene. V dropped 2 bases and J dropped 13; count of bases not matched to a gene: 14. CDR3 in DNA: TGTGCCAGCTCACCAAAGGACAACCGGGGGGAGACCCAGTTCTTC. This gives the protein CASSPKDNRGETQFF.

The chain carries TRBV4-1 and TRBJ2-7; 9 bases fit TRBD1. The germline CDR1 and CDR2 sequences are MGHRA and YSYEKL. The CDR3 length is 16 residues. The J segment lost 3 bases and the V segment lost 1 base, leaving 7 bases of the junction unmatched. The CDR3: CASSQGGGTGFYEQYF. CDR3 nucleotide sequence: TGCGCCAGCAGCCAAGGGGGAGGGACAGGGTTCTACGAGCAGTACTTC.

The rearrangement joins TRBV25-1 to TRBJ2-7; the D gene is possibly TRBD1 (6 bases). The CDR3 totals 12 residues. Germline assignment: CDR1 MGHDK and CDR2 SYGVNS. V lost 3 bases and J 12 bases, leaving 15 bases between the germline ends. CDR3 nucleotides: TGTGCCAGCAGTGAGGCGAGGGGGTTTGTGTACTTC. Translated: CASSEARGFVYF.

CDR3 sequence (DNA): TGCAGTGCGACCGATGGTATCTGGGCCAAAAACATTCAGTACTTC. This codes for CSATDGIWAKNIQYF. The chain joins TRBV20-1 to TRBJ2-4; D is ambiguous. This CDR3 is 15 amino acids long. Trimming took off 6 bases at V and 1 base at J, with 16 bases between the two ends. Per germline, CDR1 DFQATT and CDR2 SNEGSKA (reference sequence).

The rearrangement joins TRBV6-7 to TRBJ1-5; no clear D gene. TRBV6-7 falls under the ORF class, with uncertain function. Trimming left V 8 bases short and J 2 bases short, with 16 bases between. The CDR3 is made up of 15 amino acids. CDR3 bases: TGTGCCAGCCCTTTTTGGGGTTATGGCAATCAGCCCCAGCATTTT. Translating it yields CASPFWGYGNQPQHF.

This clonotype was seen a few times. The chain uses TRBV12-3 or TRBV12-4 and TRBJ2-5, with TRBD1 matching over 7 bases. With 6 bases clipped from V and 4 bases from J, the junction kept 14 bases outside the gene matches. CDR3 length equals 16 residues. The CDR3 loop is CASSLGEGASGETQYF. DNA for the CDR3: TGTGCCAGCAGCCTAGGAGAGGGGGCGTCTGGAGAGACCCAGTACTTC.

The genes are TRBV6-2 or TRBV6-3 and TRBJ1-6; the D is unclear. The CDR3 is 16 amino acids. Germline V lookup: CDR1 MNHEY, CDR2 SVGEGT. The V and J ends lost 0 bases and 8 bases respectively, with 14 bases between them. In DNA, the CDR3 is TGTGCCAGCAGTTACTCGTTACGGAGAAGGGATTCACCCCTCCACTTT. Its translation: CASSYSLRRRDSPLHF.

This clonotype was recorded once. The chain employs TRBV27 and TRBJ1-1; D gene uncertain. The germline CDR1 and CDR2 sequences are MNHEY and SMNVEV (reference sequence). This CDR3 comprises 16 residues. V lost 7 bases and J lost 3, with 21 bases in between. Written as DNA, the CDR3 is TGTGCCAGCATGTTTATATCGGCGGACCAGGACACTGAAGCTTTCTTT. It yields the protein CASMFISADQDTEAFF.

The chain recombines TRBV20-1 with TRBJ1-6, with D maybe TRBD1 (6 bases). Trimming removed 4 bases from V and 0 bases from J, with 19 bases in between. Germline loops: CDR1 DFQATT, CDR2 SNEGSKA (reference sequence). The CDR3 length is 18 residues. The CDR3 nucleotides read TGCAGTGCTATAAAACAACAGGGAGGAGACTCCTATAATTCACCCCTCCACTTT. Translating it yields CSAIKQQGGDSYNSPLHF.

In its sample, this clonotype was seen a few times. This chain connects TRBV6-1 to TRBJ2-1; 12 nucleotides line up with TRBD1. The CDR3 has 14 amino acids. The V and J ends lost 5 bases and 15 bases, in that order; junction bases with no gene match: 11. The germline V gene encodes CDR1 MNHNS and CDR2 SASEGT. The CDR3, as DNA: TGTGCCAGCAGTACGGGACAGGGGGCGGAAATTCGGTTCTTC. Translation gives CASSTGQGAEIRFF.

The genes are TRBV12-3 or TRBV12-4 and TRBJ1-4; D perhaps matches TRBD1 (6 bases). This CDR3 is built from 15 residues. Trimming pared 6 bases from V and 1 base from J, leaving 12 bases between. This chain's CDR3 is CASRPSGVTNEKLFF. The DNA for the CDR3 is TGTGCCAGCAGACCCTCAGGGGTAACTAATGAAAAACTGTTTTTT.

This clonotype was recorded once. The chain joins TRBV20-1 to TRBJ2-3; 9 bases are a match to TRBD2. Germline V CDR1 and CDR2: DFQATT, SNEGSKA (reference sequence). V lost 3 bases and J lost 5; bases outside the gene matches: 9. The CDR3 has 15 amino acids. Here the CDR3 DNA reads TGCAGTGCTAGTCGAGCGGGAGGCATTGTAGATACGCAGTATTTT. It specifies CSASRAGGIVDTQYF.

The gene calls are TRBV29-1 and TRBJ2-1, with D maybe TRBD2 (7 bases). The germline CDR1 and CDR2 sequences are SQVTM and ANQGSEA. V was shortened by 8 bases and J by 5 bases, with 19 bases between the two germline ends. This CDR3 has 14 amino acids. CDR3 region: CSPTLGGPNNEQFF. The DNA for the CDR3 is TGCAGCCCAACCCTGGGGGGGCCCAACAATGAGCAGTTCTTC.

The chain is built from TRBV6-1 and TRBJ2-2; D call uncertain. The V and J ends lost 4 bases and 8 bases respectively, with 14 bases between them. The germline V gene has CDR1 MNHNS and CDR2 SASEGT. This CDR3 has 14 amino acids. CDR3 in amino acids: CASSAVTAVGELFF. The CDR3 bases are TGTGCCAGCAGTGCGGTCACTGCAGTAGGGGAGCTGTTTTTT.

The chain has TRBV12-3 or TRBV12-4 and TRBJ2-3; D uncertain. The ends were cut back, 3 bases at V and 5 bases at J, with 12 bases in the middle. The CDR3 contains 14 residues. This CDR3 is CASSFRRNGDTQYF. CDR3 DNA sequence: TGTGCCAGCAGTTTCCGGCGAAATGGAGATACGCAGTATTTT.

This rearrangement joins TRBV14 to TRBJ1-5, with 8 bases that match TRBD1. The CDR3 runs 16 residues. Unmatched junction bases numbered 4, after V lost 1 base and J lost 2 bases. Germline CDR1 and CDR2: SGHDN and FVKESK. The CDR3 sequence is CASSQGPGQGNQPQHF. CDR3 sequence (DNA): TGTGCCAGCAGCCAAGGTCCGGGACAGGGCAATCAGCCCCAGCATTTT. Filled out from reference TRBV14 and TRBJ1-5, the complete variable domain reads EAGVTQFPSHSVIEKGQTVTLRCDPISGHDNLYWYRRVMGKEIKFLLHFVKESKQDESGMPNNRFLAERTGGTYSTLKVQPAELEDSGVYFCASSQGPGQGNQPQHFGDGTRLSIL.

This clonotype was found a few times. The V call is TRBV10-3, the J call TRBJ1-6; 8 bases are shared with TRBD1. Germline CDR1 ENHRY, CDR2 SYGVKD. CDR3 length: 15 amino acids. The junction had 9 bases not matched to a gene; V was cut back by 3 bases and J by 11 bases. DNA for the CDR3: TGTGCCATCAGTGAAATGACAGGGGAAGAAACACCCCTCCACTTT. Protein product: CAISEMTGEETPLHF.

This clonotype was seen only once. V and J are TRBV4-1 and TRBJ2-7, with 7 bases identical to TRBD1. V lost 2 bases, J lost 3 bases, and 7 bases stayed unmatched. This CDR3 has 15 residues. CDR1 and CDR2 (germline): MGHRA, YSYEKL. DNA for the CDR3: TGCGCCAGCAGCCAAACAACAGGGGACCACTACGAGCAGTACTTC. This gives the protein CASSQTTGDHYEQYF.

Only a few counts were recorded for this clonotype. V usage is TRBV6-5 and J usage is TRBJ2-5; 13 positions match TRBD2. The assigned J gene may be wrong: the sequence end matches TRBJ2-7 better. Germline V gene data show CDR1 as MNHEY and CDR2 as SVGAGI. The CDR3 runs 14 residues. The CDR3 region has the DNA TGTGCCAGCAGAATTACTAGCGGGAGGGGCGAGCAGTACTTC. As protein: CASRITSGRGEQYF.

The chain carries TRBV15 and TRBJ1-6; D gene ambiguous. Germline assignment: CDR1 LNHNV and CDR2 YYDKDF (reference sequence). CDR3 size: 15 residues. V dropped 5 bases and J dropped 5 bases, with 13 bases sitting between them. CDR3 DNA sequence: TGTGCCACCAGCGGGCCGGGAACGAATAATTCACCCCTCCACTTT. It codes for CATSGPGTNNSPLHF.

The chain joins TRBV28 to TRBJ1-4; no definite D call. V lost 6 bases to trimming and J lost 0 bases, with 11 bases between them. CDR3 length: 15 amino acids. CDR1 is MDHEN and CDR2 is SYDVKM in the germline V gene. The CDR3 nucleotides read TGTGCCAGCAGCCCCCGGAAGACAACTAATGAAAAACTGTTTTTT. It specifies CASSPRKTTNEKLFF.

The rearrangement links TRBV20-1 to TRBJ2-4; D is ambiguous. Germline values: CDR1 DFQATT, CDR2 SNEGSKA (reference sequence). V was shortened by 4 bases and J by 0 bases, with 10 bases between the two germline ends. The CDR3 runs 14 residues. The CDR3 loop is CSATEWVAKNIQYF. The CDR3 region has the DNA TGCAGTGCTACCGAGTGGGTAGCCAAAAACATTCAGTACTTC.

The chain carries TRBV18 and TRBJ1-5, with a tentative D call TRBD1 (5 bases). Trimming removed 2 bases at V and 3 bases at J, with 11 bases between. The CDR3 loop spans 15 amino acids. Germline V gene lookup returns CDR1 KGHSH and CDR2 LQKENI. CDR3 sequence (DNA): TGTGCCAGCTCACCAGGGGACGTAATCAATCAGCCCCAGCATTTT. Translated, it gives CASSPGDVINQPQHF.